The rows below give T cell receptor beta chains drawn from one sample of a study of identical twins. MiXCR, run by TCRdb on the 5' RACE reads, gives a single entry per CDR3 protein. The sample holds around 530,000 distinct CDR3 sequences, about 15% seen once. Separately, the same data were catalogued under a study of yellow fever vaccine responses in identical twins.

Source material: CD4+ T cells sorted from blood. These receptors were obtained from a woman under 30 in good health. CDR3s include the opening cysteine and the closing phenylalanine or tryptophan. D genes are given only for firm matches.

TRBJ2-5,.,TRBV25-1,CASSDQTSRETQYF
TRBJ2-3,.,TRBV5-1,CASSLGKTHTDTQYF
TRBJ2-1,TRBD2,TRBV12-3/TRBV12-4,CASSFLTSGIPREFF
TRBJ2-1,TRBD2,TRBV27,CASSSETSGRLNEQFF
TRBJ2-3,TRBD2,TRBV20-1,CSARGRGLAGVVWTDTQYF
TRBJ1-5,.,TRBV28,CASTLGWNQPQHF
TRBJ2-5,.,TRBV5-1,CASSSRVLETQYF
TRBJ2-1,.,TRBV20-1,CSASQDFSSYNEQFF
TRBJ2-1,.,TRBV10-3,CAISDRLSYNEQFF
TRBJ1-3,.,TRBV28,CASSLQGGNTIYF
TRBJ2-5,TRBD2,TRBV20-1,CSATTSGWTQYF
TRBJ1-1,.,TRBV12-3/TRBV12-4,CASSWQGGDSEAFF
TRBJ2-7,.,TRBV12-3/TRBV12-4,CASSSSPTALGSYEQYF
TRBJ1-2,.,TRBV2,CASSERQARGYTF
TRBJ1-2,.,TRBV7-8,CASSHQVAGDYGYTF
TRBJ2-6,.,TRBV27,CASSLWSGSGANVLTF
TRBJ1-1,.,TRBV6-1,CASNLGQSNTEAFF
TRBJ1-4,TRBD1,TRBV4-1,CASSRGQGGEKLFF
TRBJ1-6,.,TRBV20-1,CSAARVEHNSPLHF
TRBJ1-5,.,TRBV12-3/TRBV12-4,CASSLGVGNQPQHF
TRBJ2-1,.,TRBV3-1,CASSQEGGSRSEIYNEQFF
TRBJ2-1,TRBD2,TRBV6-5,CASSDSGTSGSHEQFF
TRBJ2-5,TRBD1,TRBV10-3,CAIRPGTEETQYF
TRBJ1-3,.,TRBV6-1,CASSRRDRDHANTIYF
TRBJ2-1,TRBD2,TRBV29-1,CSVEDPLADSYNEQFF
TRBJ2-5,TRBD2,TRBV7-2,CASSPSGGQETQYF
TRBJ1-1,.,TRBV11-2,CASSRLRSGAGGAEAFF
TRBJ1-5,.,TRBV5-5,CASSRAGPNQPQHF
TRBJ1-4,.,TRBV6-5,CASSYPTTGATNEKLFF
TRBJ2-6,.,TRBV19,CASSIERGGGANVLTF
TRBJ2-7,TRBD2,TRBV20-1,CSARVFRTSGSNEQYF
TRBJ2-2,.,TRBV27,CASSNRMGNTGELFF
TRBJ1-2,.,TRBV12-5,CASGSAGTSKGYTF
TRBJ2-1,.,TRBV10-3,CAISVQTRNEQFF
TRBJ2-1,.,TRBV20-1,CSNNEQFF
TRBJ2-1,TRBD2,TRBV5-1,CASSLLANEQFF
TRBJ2-7,TRBD2,TRBV10-3,CATGVGGSYEQYF
TRBJ2-3,.,TRBV14,CASSHYRTYTDTQYF
TRBJ2-1,TRBD2,TRBV6-5,CASSYVSGDYNEQFF
TRBJ2-1,TRBD2,TRBV5-1,CASSWTSGGANEQFF
TRBJ2-1,.,TRBV25-1,CASSEGFSNNEQFF
TRBJ2-7,TRBD2,TRBV5-6,CASSRSTSGRNYEQYF
TRBJ2-1,.,TRBV28,CASSFSGEDEQFF
TRBJ2-1,TRBD2,TRBV28,CASSFGSSGGHNEQFF
TRBJ2-5,TRBD1,TRBV28,CASNKPTGSSETQYF
TRBJ1-1,.,TRBV5-1,CASSLNGGSALNTEAFF